This T cell receptor (beta chain) was identified in a study of blood T cell repertoires in COVID-19. Study at large: Sites across the United States, Italy and Spain contributed samples from acute and convalescent COVID-19. The analysed material was cDNA or gDNA that came from T cells, B-cell-depleted T cells, or PBMCs.

Trimming at V came to 5 bases and at J to 2 bases, leaving 10 bases not matched to a gene. The CDR3 extends over 18 amino acids. Looked up from germline, CDR1 is SGHNT and CDR2 is YENEEA. In the source study's methods: Amplified reference gene primers provided the basis for estimating nucleated cell counts. Libraries were prepared by immunoSEQ multiplex PCR; TCRdb keeps only in-frame clonotypes and omits some of them. That table is the source of V, J and clone size, and D and trimming were worked out from the DNA. This table holds about 160,000 clones, roughly 93% found once. The gene calls are TRBV11-3 and TRBJ2-6; 9 nucleotides agree with TRBD1. Specimen: peripheral blood. This clonotype was sampled from a man younger than 35 with acute or convalescent COVID-19. In DNA form, the CDR3 reads TGTGCCAGCAGCCCGGGGGACAGGGAAGGAACTGGGGCCAACGTCCTGACTTTC. It translates to CASSPGDREGTGANVLTF. The whole variable domain, filled in from reference TRBV11-3 and TRBJ2-6, reads EAGVVQSPRYKIIEKKQPVAFWCNPISGHNTLYWYLQNLGQGPELLIRYENEEAVDDSQLPKDRFSAERLKGVDSTLKIQPAELGDSAVYLCASSPGDREGTGANVLTFGAGSRLTVL.